These T cell receptor beta chains were read from a single sample in a study of cytomegalovirus exposure and HLA in healthy donors. Only in-frame clones appear in the TCRdb table, and some are missing; sequencing was by immunoSEQ multiplex PCR. The table shows more than 100,000 clones, with 88% occurring only once. The sample taken for sequencing was PBMCs. All receptors come from a woman between 18 and 29 years old in good health and CMV-seropositive. Both conserved end residues are part of each CDR3.

TRBJ2-1,TRBV19,CASSIRLAGGDEQFF
TRBJ1-1,TRBV6-5,CASSYSGGVAEAFF
TRBJ2-5,TRBV6-5,CASSYSIGLAETQYF
TRBJ2-1,TRBV30,CAWSVLGTFYNEQFF
TRBJ1-2,TRBV18,CASSPDYGYTF
TRBJ1-1,TRBV7-6,CASSLVSPGAINAEAFF
TRBJ2-1,TRBV5-1,CASSLRLAGGSNYNEQFF
TRBJ2-7,TRBV7-9,CASSLQAGGTYEQYF
TRBJ2-2,TRBV7-9,CASSFGGGNTGELFF
TRBJ2-7,TRBV5-1,CASRRGGDSSYEQYF
TRBJ1-1,TRBV6-1,CASRYTGGTEAFF